The present TCR beta chain was sequenced within a study of neoadjuvant anti-PD-1 for oral cavity cancer. Study background: Nivolumab at 3 mg/kg was mostly given biweekly, three to four doses, pre-surgery. Around day 43, patients without progression received a fourth nivolumab dose before surgery. Study-level results: Non-responders to neoadjuvant nivolumab had significantly more clonal PBMC T cells than responders.

Blood libraries mostly used roughly 520 ng genomic DNA, six replicates each. Only in-frame clones appear in the TCRdb table, and some are missing; sequencing was by immunoSEQ multiplex PCR. The sample carries some 31,000 clones, roughly 85% recorded once. Time point here: after neoadjuvant nivolumab, at surgical resection. A note on this clone: Its antigen is unidentified.

CDR3 size: 11 residues. The V gene end was trimmed by 5 bases and the J gene end by 9 bases; junction bases not matched to a gene: 1. The germline V gene has CDR1 SNHLY and CDR2 FYNNEI. The receptor's source is a person between 35 and 79 years old with oral cavity squamous cell carcinoma. The V and J genes are TRBV2 and TRBJ2-1, with TRBD1 matching 7 bases. The source was PBMCs, collected after nivolumab (anti-PD-1) treatment. The CDR3 loop is CASSSGGEQFF. CDR3 in DNA: TGTGCCAGCAGTTCAGGGGGTGAGCAGTTCTTC.